These 8 T cell receptor beta chains were sequenced from one sample in a study of T cell responses to AZD1222 COVID-19 vaccine. Data came from immunoSEQ multiplex PCR; TCRdb stores just in-frame clones and leaves some out. The sample lists approximately 99,000 clones; more than 85% were seen once. Specimen: peripheral blood, collected 28 days after the second AZD1222 dose. These receptors all stem from an adult who received the AZD1222 COVID-19 vaccine.

The chain is built from TRBV5-1 and TRBJ2-1; maybe TRBD2 (6 bases). Germline V gene lookup returns CDR1 SGHRS and CDR2 YFSETQ. Trimming took 4 bases from V and 10 from J, leaving 18 bases between them. The CDR3 spans 14 residues. CDR3 loop: CASSLALSGMEQFF. The CDR3 DNA reads TGCGCCAGCAGCCTGGCCCTTAGCGGTATGGAGCAGTTCTTC.

The rearrangement joins TRBV18 to TRBJ1-1, with 8 bases aligning to TRBD1. Losses at the gene ends were 3 bases for V and 5 bases for J; bases not matched to a gene: 14. From germline, CDR1 is KGHSH and CDR2 LQKENI. The CDR3 runs 17 residues. CDR3 DNA sequence: TGTGCCAGCTCACCGCCCACCAGGACAGGGCCAGGGACTGAAGCTTTCTTT. This translates into CASSPPTRTGPGTEAFF.

The V call is TRBV19, the J call TRBJ2-1; tentative D call: TRBD2 (5 bases). CDR1 is LNHDA and CDR2 is SQIVND in the germline V gene (reference sequence). This CDR3 has 12 amino acids. V lost 5 bases to trimming and J lost 7 bases, with 9 bases between them. The CDR3 bases are TGTGCCAGTAGTCCCCGACTAAATGAGCAGTTCTTC. Translation gives CASSPRLNEQFF.

This clone was seen only once. The chain is built from TRBV7-6 and TRBJ2-3; D uncertain. The CDR3 is 11 amino acids. Per the germline V gene, CDR1 is SGHVS and CDR2 is FNYEAQ. V was shortened by 5 bases and J by 6 bases, with 6 bases between the two germline ends. The CDR3 sequence is CASSLSDTQYF. CDR3 nucleotide sequence: TGTGCCAGCAGCCTCTCGGATACGCAGTATTTT.

J is TRBJ2-3 and V is TRBV6-2 or TRBV6-3; D gene ambiguous. Germline V gene data show CDR1 as MNHEY and CDR2 as SVGEGT. The CDR3 length is 15 residues. Trimming pared 2 bases from V and 1 base from J, leaving 10 bases between. DNA for the CDR3: TGTGCCAGCAGTTACGTCCAGCATCGCACAGATACGCAGTATTTT. Protein: CASSYVQHRTDTQYF.

The chain carries TRBV27 and TRBJ2-7; D might be TRBD1 (6 bases). There are 14 residues in the CDR3. CDR1 is MNHEY, CDR2 SMNVEV, per germline (reference sequence). V was pared by 2 bases and J by 3 bases, with 11 bases between. The CDR3 coding sequence is TGTGCCAGCAGTTTAACAGGGTTAAACTACGAGCAGTACTTC. Amino acid sequence: CASSLTGLNYEQYF.

The rearrangement uses TRBV7-9 and TRBJ1-3; no clear D. The CDR3 loop spans 12 amino acids. Germline V lookup: CDR1 SEHNR, CDR2 FQNEAQ (reference sequence). The V gene lost 3 bases and the J gene lost 4 bases, with 4 bases spanning the gap. CDR3 nucleotide sequence: TGTGCCAGCAGCTTCCCGGGAAACACCATATATTTT. It translates to CASSFPGNTIYF.

The chain uses TRBV7-9 and TRBJ1-1; D ambiguous. CDR3 size: 14 residues. Germline CDR1 is SEHNR and CDR2 is FQNEAQ (reference sequence). V lost 0 bases and J 6 bases, leaving 11 bases between the germline ends. As DNA, the CDR3 is TGTGCCAGCAGCTTAGCAATCGGTGGGGCTGAAGCTTTCTTT. Protein product: CASSLAIGGAEAFF.